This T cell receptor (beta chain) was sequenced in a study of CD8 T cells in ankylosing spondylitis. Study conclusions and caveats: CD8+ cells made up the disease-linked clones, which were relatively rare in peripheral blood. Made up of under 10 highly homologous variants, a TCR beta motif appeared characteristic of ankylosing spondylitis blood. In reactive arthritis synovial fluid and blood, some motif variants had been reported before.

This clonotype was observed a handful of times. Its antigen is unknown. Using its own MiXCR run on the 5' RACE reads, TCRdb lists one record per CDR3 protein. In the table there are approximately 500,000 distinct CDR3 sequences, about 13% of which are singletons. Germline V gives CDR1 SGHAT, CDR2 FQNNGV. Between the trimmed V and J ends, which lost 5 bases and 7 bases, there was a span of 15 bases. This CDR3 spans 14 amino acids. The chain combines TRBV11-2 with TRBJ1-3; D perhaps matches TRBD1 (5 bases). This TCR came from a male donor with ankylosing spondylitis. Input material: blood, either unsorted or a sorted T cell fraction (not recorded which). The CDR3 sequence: CASSPPSEGNTIYF. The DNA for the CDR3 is TGTGCCAGCAGCCCCCCGTCGGAGGGGAACACCATATATTTT.